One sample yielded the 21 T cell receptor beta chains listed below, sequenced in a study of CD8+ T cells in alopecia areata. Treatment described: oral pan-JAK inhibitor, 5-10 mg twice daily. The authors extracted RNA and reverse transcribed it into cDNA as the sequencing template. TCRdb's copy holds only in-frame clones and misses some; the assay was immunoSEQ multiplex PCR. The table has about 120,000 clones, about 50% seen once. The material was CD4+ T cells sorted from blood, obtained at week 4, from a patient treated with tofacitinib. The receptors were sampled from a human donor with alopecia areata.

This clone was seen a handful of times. The CDR3 reads CASRRDEGTYNEQFF. For the CDR3, the DNA is TGCGCCAGCAGACGAGATGAGGGGACTTACAATGAGCAGTTCTTC. This rearrangement joins TRBV5-1 to TRBJ2-1; the D gene is possibly TRBD2 (6 bases). V was cut by 5 bases and J by 4 bases, with 16 bases left in between. CDR1 and CDR2 (germline): SGHRS, YFSETQ. The CDR3 extends over 15 amino acids.

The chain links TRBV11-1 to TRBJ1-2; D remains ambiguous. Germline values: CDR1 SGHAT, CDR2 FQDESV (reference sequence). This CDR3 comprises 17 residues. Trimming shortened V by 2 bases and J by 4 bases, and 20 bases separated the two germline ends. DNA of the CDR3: TGTGCCAGCAGCTTAACGGCGTCAGTAAGAGGTAGCTATGGCTACACCTTC. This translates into CASSLTASVRGSYGYTF.

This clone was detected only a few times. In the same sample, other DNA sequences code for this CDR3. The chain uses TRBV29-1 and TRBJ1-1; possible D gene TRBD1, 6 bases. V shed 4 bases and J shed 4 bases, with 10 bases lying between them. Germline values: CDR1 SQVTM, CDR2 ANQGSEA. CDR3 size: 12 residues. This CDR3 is CSVAGVGTEAFF. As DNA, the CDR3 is TGCAGCGTTGCAGGGGTAGGCACTGAAGCTTTCTTT.

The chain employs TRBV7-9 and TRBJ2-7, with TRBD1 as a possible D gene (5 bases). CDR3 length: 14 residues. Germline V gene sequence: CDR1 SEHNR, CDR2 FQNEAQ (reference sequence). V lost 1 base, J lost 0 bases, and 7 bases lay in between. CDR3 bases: TGTGCCAGCAGCTTAGGACAGAGCTCCTACGAGCAGTACTTC. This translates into CASSLGQSSYEQYF.

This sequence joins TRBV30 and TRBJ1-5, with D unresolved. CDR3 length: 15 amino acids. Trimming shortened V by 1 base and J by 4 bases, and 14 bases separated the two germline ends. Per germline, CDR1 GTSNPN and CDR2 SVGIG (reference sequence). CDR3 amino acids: CAWSASIRLNQPQHF. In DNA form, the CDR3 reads TGTGCCTGGAGTGCCTCAATTAGGCTAAATCAGCCCCAGCATTTT.

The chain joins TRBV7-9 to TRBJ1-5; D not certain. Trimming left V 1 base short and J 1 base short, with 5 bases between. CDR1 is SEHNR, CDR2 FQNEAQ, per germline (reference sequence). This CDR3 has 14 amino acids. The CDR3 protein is CASSLDSSNQPQHF. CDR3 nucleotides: TGTGCCAGCAGCTTAGACTCCAGCAATCAGCCCCAGCATTTT.

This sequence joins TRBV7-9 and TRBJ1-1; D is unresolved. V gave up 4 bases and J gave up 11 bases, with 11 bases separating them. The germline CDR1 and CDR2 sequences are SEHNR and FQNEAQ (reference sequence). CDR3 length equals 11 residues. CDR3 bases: TGTGCCAGCAGCTCATCTAGAGGGGCTTTCTTT. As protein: CASSSSRGAFF.

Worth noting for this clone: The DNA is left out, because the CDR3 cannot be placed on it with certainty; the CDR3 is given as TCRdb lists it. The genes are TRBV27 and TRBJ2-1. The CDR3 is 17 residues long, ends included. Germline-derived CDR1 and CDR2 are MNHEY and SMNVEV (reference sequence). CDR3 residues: CASSSSVGLSSYNEQFF.

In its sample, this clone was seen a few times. The DNA for the CDR3 is TGCAGCGTTGATAGGCGGCTCAACACTGAAGCTTTCTTT. Its protein is CSVDRRLNTEAFF. The V call is TRBV29-1, the J call TRBJ1-1; D uncertain. The CDR3 contains 13 residues. Germline V lookup: CDR1 SQVTM, CDR2 ANQGSEA. V lost 3 bases and J lost 2, with 10 bases in between. Supplemented by reference TRBV29-1 and TRBJ1-1, the full variable domain reads SAVISQKPSRDICQRGTSLTIQCQVDSQVTMMFWYRQQPGQSLTLIATANQGSEATYESGFVIDKFPISRPNLTFSTLTVSNMSPEDSSIYLCSVDRRLNTEAFFGQGTRLTVV.

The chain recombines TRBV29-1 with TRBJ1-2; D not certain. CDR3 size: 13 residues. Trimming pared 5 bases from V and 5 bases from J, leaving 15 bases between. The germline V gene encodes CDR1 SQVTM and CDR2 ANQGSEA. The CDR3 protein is CSVRFTAGYGYTF. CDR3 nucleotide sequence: TGCAGCGTTAGGTTCACGGCTGGGTATGGCTACACCTTC.

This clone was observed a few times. CDR3 bases: TGTGCCAGCAGTATAGGCGTTGGGGCCAACGTCCTGACTTTC. Translated, it gives CASSIGVGANVLTF. This chain connects TRBV6-6 to TRBJ2-6; D is unclear. Germline-derived CDR1 and CDR2 are MNHNY and SVGAGI (reference sequence). The V end lost 5 bases, the J end lost 3 bases, and 8 bases lay between the germline ends. This CDR3 is built from 14 residues.

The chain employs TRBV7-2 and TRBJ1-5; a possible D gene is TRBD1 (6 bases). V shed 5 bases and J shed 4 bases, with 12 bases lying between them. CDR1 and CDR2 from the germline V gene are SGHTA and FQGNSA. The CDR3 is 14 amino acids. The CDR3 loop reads CASSQMTGNQPQHF. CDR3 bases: TGTGCCAGCAGCCAAATGACAGGAAATCAGCCCCAGCATTTT.

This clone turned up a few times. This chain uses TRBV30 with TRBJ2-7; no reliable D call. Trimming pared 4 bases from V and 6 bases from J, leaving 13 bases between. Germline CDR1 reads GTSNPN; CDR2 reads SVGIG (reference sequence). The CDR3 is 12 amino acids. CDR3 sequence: CAWTAGPPEQYF. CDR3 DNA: TGTGCCTGGACCGCAGGCCCTCCCGAGCAGTACTTC.

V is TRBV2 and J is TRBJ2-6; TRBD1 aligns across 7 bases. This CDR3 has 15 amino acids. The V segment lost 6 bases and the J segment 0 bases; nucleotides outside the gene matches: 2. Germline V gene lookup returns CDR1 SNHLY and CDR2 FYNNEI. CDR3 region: CASSPGGSGANVLTF. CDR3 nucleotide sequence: TGTGCCAGCAGCCCAGGGGGCTCTGGGGCCAACGTCCTGACTTTC.

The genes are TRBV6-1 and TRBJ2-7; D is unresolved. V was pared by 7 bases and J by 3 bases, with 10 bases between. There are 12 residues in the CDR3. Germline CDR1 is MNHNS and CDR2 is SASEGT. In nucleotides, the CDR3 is TGTGCCAGCACGGGTAACTTCTACGAGCAGTACTTC. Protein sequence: CASTGNFYEQYF.

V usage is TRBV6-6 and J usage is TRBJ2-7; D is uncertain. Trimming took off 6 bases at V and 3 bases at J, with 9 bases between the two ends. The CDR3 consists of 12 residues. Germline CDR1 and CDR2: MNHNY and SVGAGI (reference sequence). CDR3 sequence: CASRDGVYEQYF. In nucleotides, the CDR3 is TGTGCCAGCAGGGACGGAGTCTACGAGCAGTACTTC.

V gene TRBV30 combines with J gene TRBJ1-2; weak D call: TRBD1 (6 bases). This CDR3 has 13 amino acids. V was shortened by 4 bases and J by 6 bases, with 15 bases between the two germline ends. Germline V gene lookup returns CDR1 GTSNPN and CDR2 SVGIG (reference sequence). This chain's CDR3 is CAWKERGSDGYTF. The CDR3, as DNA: TGTGCCTGGAAAGAAAGGGGGAGCGATGGCTACACCTTC.

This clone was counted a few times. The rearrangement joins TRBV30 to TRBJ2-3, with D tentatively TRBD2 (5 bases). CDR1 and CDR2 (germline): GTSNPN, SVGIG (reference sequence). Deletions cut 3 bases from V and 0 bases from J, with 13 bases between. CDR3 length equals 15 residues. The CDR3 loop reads CAWSNGVSSTDTQYF. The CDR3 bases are TGTGCCTGGAGCAACGGGGTCTCAAGCACAGATACGCAGTATTTT. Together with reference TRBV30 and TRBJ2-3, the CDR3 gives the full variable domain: SQTIHQWPATLVQPVGSPLSLECTVEGTSNPNLYWYRQAAGRGLQLLFYSVGIGQISSEVPQNLSASRPQDRQFILSSKKLLLSDSGFYLCAWSNGVSSTDTQYFGPGTRLTVL.

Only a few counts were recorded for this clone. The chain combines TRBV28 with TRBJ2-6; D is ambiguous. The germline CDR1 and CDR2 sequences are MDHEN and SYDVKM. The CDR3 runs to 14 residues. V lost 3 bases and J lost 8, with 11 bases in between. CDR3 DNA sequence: TGTGCCAGCAGTTTCTACGCAGGTACCAACGTCCTGACTTTC. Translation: CASSFYAGTNVLTF. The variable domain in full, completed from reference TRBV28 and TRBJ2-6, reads DVKVTQSSRYLVKRTGEKVFLECVQDMDHENMFWYRQDPGLGLRLIYFSYDVKMKEKGDIPEGYSVSREKKERFSLILESASTNQTSMYLCASSFYAGTNVLTFGAGSRLTVL.

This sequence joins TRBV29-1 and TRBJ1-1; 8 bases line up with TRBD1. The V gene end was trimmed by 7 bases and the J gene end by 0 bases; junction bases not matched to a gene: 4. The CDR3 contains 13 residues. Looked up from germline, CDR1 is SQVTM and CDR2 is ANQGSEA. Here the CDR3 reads CSAGQGMNTEAFF. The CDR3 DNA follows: TGCAGCGCTGGACAGGGAATGAACACTGAAGCTTTCTTT.

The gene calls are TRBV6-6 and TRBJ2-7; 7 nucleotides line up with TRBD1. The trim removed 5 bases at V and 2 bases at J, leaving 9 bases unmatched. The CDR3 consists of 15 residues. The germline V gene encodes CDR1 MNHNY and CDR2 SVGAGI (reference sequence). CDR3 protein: CASSPGTAPTYEQYF. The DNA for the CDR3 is TGTGCCAGCAGTCCGGGGACAGCCCCAACCTACGAGCAGTACTTC.